This TCR beta chain came from a study of blood T cell repertoires in COVID-19 (dated by TCRdb to 2020 to 2022). Notes on the research overall: The collaborator samples originated in the United States, Italy and Spain and spanned the acute and convalescent phases of COVID-19. Where available, HLA class I and class II types were taken from metadata supplied by the sample provider and were not determined by assay-based typing. The sample metadata nearly always contained a de-identified subject ID, COVID-19 status, age in years and sex. The prospective study material was composed of cDNA or gDNA derived from T cells, B-cell-depleted T cells, or PBMCs. Samples came from the ongoing ImmuneRACE study (first 160 participants) plus 1,254 subjects from 6 global collaborators. The repertoires were released in a freely available public database intended as a resource for research on the immune response to SARS-CoV-2. The dataset comprised deeply sampled blood TCRbeta repertoires from subjects exposed to, actively infected with, or recovered from COVID-19. The full study reports these points: Clinical and demographic metadata were provided uncurated, with the amount varying by source and participant.

The immunoSEQ Assay, a bias-controlled multiplex PCR, was used to amplify TCRbeta CDR3 regions from genomic DNA. The paper's processing steps were these. Within the assay, amplification of reference gene primers was used to estimate how many nucleated cells each sample contained. Sequence reads were collapsed and filtered to measure the absolute abundance of every unique TCRbeta CDR3 rearrangement. Productive Simpson clonality was computed per sample as the square root of Simpson's diversity index over productive rearrangements. TCRdb limited this immuneACCESS table to in-frame rearrangements with V and J called. A share of clones is missing; checked studies link under half to unresolved V genes, and the rest is unexplained. V and J calls plus clone size are reproduced from that table; the DNA served to infer D and trimming. The sample records about 340,000 clones, about 90% of which are singletons. The ten largest clones represent less than 3.5% of the sample.

As for this clone: Its recognized antigen is unknown. Base qualities are not recorded, but no much larger clone differs from it by a single base.

The germline V gene specifies SGDLS as CDR1 and YYNGEE as CDR2. The CDR3, cysteine through phenylalanine, is 17 amino acids long. Just the 51-base CDR3 DNA is kept, in frame starting at base 1. Trimming takes 4 bases off V and 0 bases off J; junction bases not matched to a gene: 9. A second Seattle source provided samples from volunteer blood donors who had recovered from COVID-19. Whole blood was collected in K2EDTA tubes by collaborating institutions according to the institutions' own protocols. For TCRbeta analysis, collaborators shipped samples in one of three forms: frozen whole blood, isolated PBMCs, or DNA extracted from either of those sample types.

The TCR originated in a woman aged 18-30 years who had recovered from COVID-19. The V and J segments used are TRBV9 and TRBJ1-4, with TRBD1 matching 7 junction bases. The sample consisted of peripheral blood. Here the CDR3 is given as CASSPGQTVTTNEKLFF. The nucleotide sequence reads as follows: TGTGCCAGCAGCCCGGGACAGACAGTAACAACTAATGAAAAACTGTTTTTT.